These 15 T cell receptor beta chains were sequenced from one sample in a study of blood T cell repertoires in COVID-19. TCRdb keeps only in-frame clones here, not all; method: immunoSEQ multiplex PCR. The data show 180,000 or so clones, around 85% seen once. Sequencing was performed on peripheral blood. Receptors were obtained from a man in his fifties or sixties with acute or convalescent COVID-19.

The chain combines TRBV19 with TRBJ2-2, with 10 bases identical to TRBD2. The junction had 5 bases not matched to a gene; V was cut back by 7 bases and J by 0 bases. Germline V gene lookup returns CDR1 LNHDA and CDR2 SQIVND (reference sequence). The CDR3 has 16 residues. In nucleotides, the CDR3 is TGTGCCAGTACCGCTAGCGGGAGACCGAACACCGGGGAGCTGTTTTTT. It is translated as CASTASGRPNTGELFF.

This clone occurred once. The chain carries TRBV5-1 and TRBJ2-2; weak D call: TRBD2 (6 bases). Trimming cost V 5 bases and J 1 base, with 12 bases left between them. This CDR3 is 15 amino acids long. Germline V lookup: CDR1 SGHRS, CDR2 YFSETQ. The CDR3 sequence is CASSSTGENTGELFF. The CDR3 region has the DNA TGCGCCAGCAGTTCTACGGGGGAGAACACCGGGGAGCTGTTTTTT.

CDR3 amino acids: CASSLRQRETQYF. DNA for the CDR3: TGTGCCAGCAGCTTAAGACAAAGAGAGACCCAGTACTTC. The chain joins TRBV7-2 to TRBJ2-5; no clear D gene. The germline CDR1 and CDR2 sequences are SGHTA and FQGNSA. CDR3 size: 13 residues. Trimming left V 2 bases short and J 4 bases short, with 8 bases between.

V and J are TRBV25-1 and TRBJ2-1; the match to TRBD2 covers 10 bases. V lost 3 bases and J lost 7; bases outside the gene matches: 9. Germline V gene lookup returns CDR1 MGHDK and CDR2 SYGVNS. The CDR3 has 16 residues. The DNA for the CDR3 is TGTGCCAGCAGTGATCGAGCGGGAGGGGGGATGAATGAGCAGTTCTTC. Translating it yields CASSDRAGGGMNEQFF. Supplemented by reference TRBV25-1 and TRBJ2-1, the full variable domain reads EADIYQTPRYLVIGTGKKITLECSQTMGHDKMYWYQQDPGMELHLIHYSYGVNSTEKGDLSSESTVSRIRTEHFPLTLESARPSHTSQYLCASSDRAGGGMNEQFFGPGTRLTVL.

V is TRBV5-1 and J is TRBJ2-3, with 7 bases lining up with TRBD2. The ends lost 2 bases at V and 2 bases at J; junction bases unmatched: 8. Germline-derived CDR1 and CDR2 are SGHRS and YFSETQ. The CDR3 is 16 residues long. CDR3 in DNA: TGCGCCAGCAGCTTACCAGCGGGAAGTAACACAGATACGCAGTATTTT. This gives the protein CASSLPAGSNTDTQYF.

V and J are TRBV28 and TRBJ1-4; 7 bases align to TRBD1. J was trimmed by 8 bases and V by 2 bases; bases with no gene match: 11. Germline assignment: CDR1 MDHEN and CDR2 SYDVKM. There are 16 residues in the CDR3. The CDR3 bases are TGTGCCAGCAGTTTACTTGGAGGGGGCGTAGGGGAAAAACTGTTTTTT. Encoded protein: CASSLLGGGVGEKLFF.

The J gene is TRBJ2-7, the V gene TRBV18, with D tentatively TRBD2 (6 bases). Germline V lookup: CDR1 KGHSH, CDR2 LQKENI. The CDR3 loop spans 13 amino acids. Deletions cut 5 bases from V and 0 bases from J, with 8 bases between. In DNA, the CDR3 is TGTGCCAGCTCAACGGGAGTCTCCTACGAGCAGTACTTC. Translated, it gives CASSTGVSYEQYF. The full variable domain, its missing parts supplied by reference TRBV18 and TRBJ2-7, is NAGVMQNPRHLVRRRGQEARLRCSPMKGHSHVYWYRQLPEEGLKFMVYLQKENIIDESGMPKERFSAEFPKEGPSILRIQQVVRGDSAAYFCASSTGVSYEQYFGPGTRLTVT.

The V call is TRBV6-5, the J call TRBJ1-2, with D unclear. Germline V lookup: CDR1 MNHEY, CDR2 SVGAGI. Trimming stripped 3 bases from V and 2 bases from J, with 13 bases between. The CDR3 is 15 amino acids. The CDR3 protein is CASSYSDRGNYGYTF. CDR3 DNA: TGTGCCAGCAGTTATTCGGATCGGGGAAACTATGGCTACACCTTC.

The chain recombines TRBV5-6 with TRBJ2-5, with 8 nucleotides matching TRBD1. The CDR3 has 16 amino acids. J gave up 1 base and V 2 bases, and 7 bases lay outside the gene matches. The germline CDR1 and CDR2 sequences are SGHDT and YYEEEE. The chain's CDR3 is CASSLGQGGSQETQYF. The CDR3 bases are TGTGCCAGCAGCTTAGGACAGGGTGGGAGCCAAGAGACCCAGTACTTC.

The V and J genes are TRBV2 and TRBJ2-3; TRBD2 matches at 7 bases. This CDR3 contains 13 residues. The ends lost 5 bases at V and 5 bases at J; junction bases unmatched: 4. Germline V gene data show CDR1 as SNHLY and CDR2 as FYNNEI. The CDR3 DNA reads as TGTGCCAGCAGTAAGCGGGAATTAGATACGCAGTATTTT. This sequence encodes CASSKRELDTQYF.

The V and J genes are TRBV5-1 and TRBJ1-2; 10 nucleotides line up with TRBD1. Germline CDR1 and CDR2: SGHRS and YFSETQ. This CDR3 spans 22 amino acids. The V segment lost 3 bases and the J segment 1 base; nucleotides outside the gene matches: 24. CDR3 coding DNA: TGCGCCAGCAGCTCGGGGACAGGGGAGGTAACGGCGGAACTCTTAAATAACTATGGCTACACCTTC. Protein product: CASSSGTGEVTAELLNNYGYTF.

The V and J genes are TRBV27 and TRBJ2-3; TRBD2 is a possible D gene (5 bases). V gave up 8 bases and J gave up 6 bases, with 12 bases separating them. The CDR3 has 12 residues. CDR1 and CDR2 (germline): MNHEY, SMNVEV (reference sequence). CDR3 bases: TGTGCCAGCTCTCCACGAGGGGATACGCAGTATTTT. As protein: CASSPRGDTQYF.

The CDR3 DNA reads as TGTGCCATCAGGGCCGACCGGAGCTCCTACGAGCAGTACTTC. Encoded protein: CAIRADRSSYEQYF. This chain uses TRBV10-3 with TRBJ2-7; unclear D gene. CDR3 size: 14 residues. CDR1 ENHRY and CDR2 SYGVKD come from the germline V gene. V lost 6 bases and J 0 bases, leaving 12 bases between the germline ends.

This sequence joins TRBV5-8 and TRBJ2-3; 9 nucleotides align to TRBD2. CDR1 and CDR2 from the germline V gene are SGHTS and YDEGEE. The CDR3 has 18 amino acids. J lost 2 bases, V lost 1 base, and 11 bases had no gene match. In DNA form, the CDR3 reads TGTGCCAGCAGCTTGCAGGATGCGACTAGCGGCTACACAGATACGCAGTATTTT. Translation: CASSLQDATSGYTDTQYF. Supplemented by reference TRBV5-8 and TRBJ2-3, the full variable domain reads EAGVTQSPTHLIKTRGQQATLRCSPISGHTSVYWYQQALGLGLQFLLWYDEGEERNRGNFPPRFSGRQFPNYSSELNVNALELEDSALYLCASSLQDATSGYTDTQYFGPGTRLTVL.

This chain uses TRBV19 with TRBJ1-2, with 7 bases matching TRBD1. The CDR3 consists of 14 residues. Germline values: CDR1 LNHDA, CDR2 SQIVND (reference sequence). With V trimmed by 1 base and J by 3 bases, 2 bases remained unmatched. The CDR3 loop is CASSIGGQDYGYTF. The CDR3 coding sequence is TGTGCCAGTAGTATAGGAGGACAGGACTATGGCTACACCTTC.